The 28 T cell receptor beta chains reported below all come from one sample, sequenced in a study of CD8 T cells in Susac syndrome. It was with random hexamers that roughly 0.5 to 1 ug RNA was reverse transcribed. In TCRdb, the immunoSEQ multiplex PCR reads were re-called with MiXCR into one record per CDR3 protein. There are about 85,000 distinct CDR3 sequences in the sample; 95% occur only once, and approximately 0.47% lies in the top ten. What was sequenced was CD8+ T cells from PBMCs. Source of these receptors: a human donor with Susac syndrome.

The CDR3 nucleotides are TGCGCCAGCACGGCTCGGCCGACCTACGAGCAGTACTTC. Its protein is CASTARPTYEQYF. The chain combines TRBV5-1 with TRBJ2-7; D unresolved. Trimming took 6 bases from V and 2 from J, leaving 12 bases between them. The germline gives CDR1 SGHRS, CDR2 YFSETQ. This CDR3 is built from 13 residues.

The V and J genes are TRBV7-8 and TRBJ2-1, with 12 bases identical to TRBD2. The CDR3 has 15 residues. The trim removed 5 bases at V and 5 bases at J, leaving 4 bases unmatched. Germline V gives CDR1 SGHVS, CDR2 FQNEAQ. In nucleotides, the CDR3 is TGTGCCAGCAGCGACGGACTAGCGGGACACAATGAGCAGTTCTTC. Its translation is CASSDGLAGHNEQFF.

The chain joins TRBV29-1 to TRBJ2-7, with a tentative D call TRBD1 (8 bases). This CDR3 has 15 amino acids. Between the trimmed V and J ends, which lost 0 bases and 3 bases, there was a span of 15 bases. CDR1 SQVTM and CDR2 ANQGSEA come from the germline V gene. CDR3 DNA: TGCAGCGTTGAAGACCCTACAGGGGGGGTCTACGAGCAGTACTTC. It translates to CSVEDPTGGVYEQYF.

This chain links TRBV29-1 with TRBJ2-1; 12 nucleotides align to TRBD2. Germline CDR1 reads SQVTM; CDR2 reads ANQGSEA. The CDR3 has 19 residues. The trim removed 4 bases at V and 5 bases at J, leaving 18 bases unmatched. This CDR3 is CSVGGRLAGAYPPDNEQFF. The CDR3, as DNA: TGCAGCGTTGGGGGGCGACTAGCGGGAGCCTACCCCCCCGACAATGAGCAGTTCTTC.

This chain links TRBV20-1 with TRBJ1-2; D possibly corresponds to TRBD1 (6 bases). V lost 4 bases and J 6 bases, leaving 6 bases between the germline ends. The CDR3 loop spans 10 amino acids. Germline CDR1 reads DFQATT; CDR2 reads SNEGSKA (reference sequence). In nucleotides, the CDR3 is TGCAGTGCTACAGGGGATGGCTACACCTTC. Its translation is CSATGDGYTF.

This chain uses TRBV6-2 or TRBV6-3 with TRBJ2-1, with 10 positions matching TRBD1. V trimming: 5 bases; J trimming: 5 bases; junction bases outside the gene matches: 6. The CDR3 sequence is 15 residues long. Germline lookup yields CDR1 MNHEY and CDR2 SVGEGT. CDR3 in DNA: TGTGCCAGCAGTCTCCCCGGGACAGGGGACAATGAGCAGTTCTTC. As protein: CASSLPGTGDNEQFF.

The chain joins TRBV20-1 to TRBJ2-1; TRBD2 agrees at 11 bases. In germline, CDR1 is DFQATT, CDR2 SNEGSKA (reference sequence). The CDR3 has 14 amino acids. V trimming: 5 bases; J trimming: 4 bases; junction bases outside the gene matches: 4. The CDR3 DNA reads TGCAGTGCTGGAACTAGCGGGAGTTACAATGAGCAGTTCTTC. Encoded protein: CSAGTSGSYNEQFF.

CDR3: CSARRQPNQPQHF. The DNA for the CDR3 is TGCAGTGCTAGAAGGCAGCCCAATCAGCCCCAGCATTTT. J is TRBJ1-5 and V is TRBV20-1; D call uncertain. This CDR3 is 13 amino acids long. From germline, CDR1 is DFQATT and CDR2 SNEGSKA (reference sequence). Trimming left V 2 bases short and J 3 bases short, with 8 bases between.

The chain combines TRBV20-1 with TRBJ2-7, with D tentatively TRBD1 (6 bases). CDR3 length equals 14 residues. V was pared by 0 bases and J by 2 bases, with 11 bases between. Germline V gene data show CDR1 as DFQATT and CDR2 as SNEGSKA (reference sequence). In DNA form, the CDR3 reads TGCAGTGCTAGAGATTGGACAGCAACCTACGAGCAGTACTTC. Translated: CSARDWTATYEQYF.

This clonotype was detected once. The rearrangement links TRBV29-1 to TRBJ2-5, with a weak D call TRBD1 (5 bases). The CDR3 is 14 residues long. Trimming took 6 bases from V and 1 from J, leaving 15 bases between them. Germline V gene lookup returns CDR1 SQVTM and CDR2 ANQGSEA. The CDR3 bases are TGCAGCGTCCCCCTCGACAGCTTCCAAGAGACCCAGTACTTC. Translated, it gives CSVPLDSFQETQYF.

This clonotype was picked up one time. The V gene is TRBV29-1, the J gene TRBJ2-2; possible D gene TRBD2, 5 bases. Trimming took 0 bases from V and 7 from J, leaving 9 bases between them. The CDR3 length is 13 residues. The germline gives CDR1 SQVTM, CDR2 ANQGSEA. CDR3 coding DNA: TGCAGCGTTGAAGATATGGGGAGCGGGGAGCTGTTTTTT. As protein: CSVEDMGSGELFF.

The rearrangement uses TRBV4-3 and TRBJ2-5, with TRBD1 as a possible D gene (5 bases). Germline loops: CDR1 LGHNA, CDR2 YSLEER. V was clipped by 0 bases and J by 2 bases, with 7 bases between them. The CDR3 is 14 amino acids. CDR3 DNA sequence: TGCGCCAGCAGCCAAGACAGGGCACAAGAGACCCAGTACTTC. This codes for CASSQDRAQETQYF.

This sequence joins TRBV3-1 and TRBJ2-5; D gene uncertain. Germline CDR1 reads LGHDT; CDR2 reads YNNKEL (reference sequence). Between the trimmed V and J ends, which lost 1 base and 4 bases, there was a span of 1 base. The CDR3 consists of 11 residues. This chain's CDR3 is CASSQGETQYF. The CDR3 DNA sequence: TGTGCCAGCAGCCAAGGAGAGACCCAGTACTTC.

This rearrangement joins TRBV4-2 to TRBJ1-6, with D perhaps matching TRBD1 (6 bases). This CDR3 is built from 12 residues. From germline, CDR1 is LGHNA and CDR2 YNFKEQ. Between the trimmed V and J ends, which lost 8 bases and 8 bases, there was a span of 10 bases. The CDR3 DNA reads TGTGCCAGCGCTGAGGGGGATTCACCCCTCCACTTT. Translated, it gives CASAEGDSPLHF.

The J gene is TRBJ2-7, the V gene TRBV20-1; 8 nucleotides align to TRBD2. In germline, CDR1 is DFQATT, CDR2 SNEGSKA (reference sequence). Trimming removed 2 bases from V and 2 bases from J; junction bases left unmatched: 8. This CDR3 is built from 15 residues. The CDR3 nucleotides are TGCAGTGCTAGATATACTAGCGGCTCCCCCTACGAGCAGTACTTC. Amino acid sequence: CSARYTSGSPYEQYF.

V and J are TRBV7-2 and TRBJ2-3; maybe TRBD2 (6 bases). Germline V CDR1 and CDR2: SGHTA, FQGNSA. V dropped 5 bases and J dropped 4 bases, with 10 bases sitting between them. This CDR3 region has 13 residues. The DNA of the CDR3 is TGTGCCAGCAGCCCCGGACTATCAGATACGCAGTATTTT. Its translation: CASSPGLSDTQYF.

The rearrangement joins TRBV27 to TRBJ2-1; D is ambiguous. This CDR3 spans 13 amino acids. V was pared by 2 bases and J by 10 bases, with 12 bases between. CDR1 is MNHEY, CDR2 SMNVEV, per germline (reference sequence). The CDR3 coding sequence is TGTGCCAGCAGTTTAATAGGAGTCCCCGAGCAGTTCTTC. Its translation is CASSLIGVPEQFF.

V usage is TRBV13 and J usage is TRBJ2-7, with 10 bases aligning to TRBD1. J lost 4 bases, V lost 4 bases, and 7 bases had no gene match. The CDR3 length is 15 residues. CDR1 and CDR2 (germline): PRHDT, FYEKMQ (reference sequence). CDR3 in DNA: TGTGCCAGCAGCTCACTCCGGGACAGGGGATACGAGCAGTACTTC. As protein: CASSSLRDRGYEQYF.

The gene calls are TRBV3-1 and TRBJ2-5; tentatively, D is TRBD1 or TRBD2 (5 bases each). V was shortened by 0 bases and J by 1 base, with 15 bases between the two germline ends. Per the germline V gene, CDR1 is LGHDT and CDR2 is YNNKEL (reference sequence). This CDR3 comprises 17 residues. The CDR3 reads CASSQDPVGTVQETQYF. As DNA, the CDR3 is TGTGCCAGCAGCCAAGACCCGGTGGGGACCGTCCAAGAGACCCAGTACTTC.

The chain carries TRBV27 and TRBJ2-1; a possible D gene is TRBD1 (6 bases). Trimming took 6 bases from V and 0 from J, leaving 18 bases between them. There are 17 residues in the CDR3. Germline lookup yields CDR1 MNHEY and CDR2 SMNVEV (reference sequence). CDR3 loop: CASSFKRQVVSYNEQFF. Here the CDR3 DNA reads TGTGCCAGCAGCTTTAAAAGACAGGTAGTCTCCTACAATGAGCAGTTCTTC.

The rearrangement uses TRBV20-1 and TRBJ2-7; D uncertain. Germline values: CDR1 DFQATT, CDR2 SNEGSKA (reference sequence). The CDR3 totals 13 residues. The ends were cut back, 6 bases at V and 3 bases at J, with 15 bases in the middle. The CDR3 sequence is CSAPSPPHYEQYF. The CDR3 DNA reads TGCAGTGCACCCTCTCCCCCCCACTACGAGCAGTACTTC.

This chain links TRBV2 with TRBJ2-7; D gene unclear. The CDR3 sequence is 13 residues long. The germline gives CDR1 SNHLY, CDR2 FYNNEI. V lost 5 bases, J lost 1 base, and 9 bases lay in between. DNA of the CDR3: TGTGCCAGCAGTCCCGGTGATTCCTACGAGCAGTACTTC. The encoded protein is CASSPGDSYEQYF.

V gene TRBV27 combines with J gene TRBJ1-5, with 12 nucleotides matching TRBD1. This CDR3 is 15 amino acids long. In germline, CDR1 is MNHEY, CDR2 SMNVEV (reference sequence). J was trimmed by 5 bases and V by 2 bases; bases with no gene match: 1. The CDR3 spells CASSLGTGGDQPQHF. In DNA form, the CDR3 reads TGTGCCAGCAGTTTAGGGACAGGGGGCGATCAGCCCCAGCATTTT.

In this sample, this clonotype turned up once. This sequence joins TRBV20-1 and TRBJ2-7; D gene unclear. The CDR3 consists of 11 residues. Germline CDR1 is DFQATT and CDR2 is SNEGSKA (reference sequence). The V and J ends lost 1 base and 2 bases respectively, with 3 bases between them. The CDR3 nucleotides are TGCAGTGCTAGAGTCACCTACGAGCAGTACTTC. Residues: CSARVTYEQYF.

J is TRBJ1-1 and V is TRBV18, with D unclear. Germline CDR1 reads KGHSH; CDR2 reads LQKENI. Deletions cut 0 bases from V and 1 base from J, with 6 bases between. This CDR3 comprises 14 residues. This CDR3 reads CASSPPNKNTEAFF. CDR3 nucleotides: TGTGCCAGCTCACCACCGAACAAGAACACTGAAGCTTTCTTT.

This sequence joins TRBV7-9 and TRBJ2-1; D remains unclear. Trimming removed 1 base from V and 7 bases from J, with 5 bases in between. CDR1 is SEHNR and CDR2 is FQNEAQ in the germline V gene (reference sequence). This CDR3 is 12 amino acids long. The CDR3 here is CASSLDSNEQFF. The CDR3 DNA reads TGTGCCAGCAGCTTAGATTCTAATGAGCAGTTCTTC.

The CDR3 bases are TGTGCCATCAGTGGGGGGCAGGGGGTCATCTACAATGAGCAGTTCTTC. The encoded protein is CAISGGQGVIYNEQFF. The chain employs TRBV10-3 and TRBJ2-1; 7 positions agree with TRBD1. Germline-derived CDR1 and CDR2 are ENHRY and SYGVKD. The CDR3 runs to 16 residues. V gave up 4 bases and J gave up 3 bases; unmatched junction bases: 9.

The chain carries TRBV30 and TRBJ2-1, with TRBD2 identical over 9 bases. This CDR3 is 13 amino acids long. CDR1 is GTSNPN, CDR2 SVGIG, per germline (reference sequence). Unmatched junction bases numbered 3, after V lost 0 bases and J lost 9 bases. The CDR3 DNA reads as TGTGCCTGGAGTGTTAGCGGGAGTCCTGAGCAGTTCTTC. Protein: CAWSVSGSPEQFF.